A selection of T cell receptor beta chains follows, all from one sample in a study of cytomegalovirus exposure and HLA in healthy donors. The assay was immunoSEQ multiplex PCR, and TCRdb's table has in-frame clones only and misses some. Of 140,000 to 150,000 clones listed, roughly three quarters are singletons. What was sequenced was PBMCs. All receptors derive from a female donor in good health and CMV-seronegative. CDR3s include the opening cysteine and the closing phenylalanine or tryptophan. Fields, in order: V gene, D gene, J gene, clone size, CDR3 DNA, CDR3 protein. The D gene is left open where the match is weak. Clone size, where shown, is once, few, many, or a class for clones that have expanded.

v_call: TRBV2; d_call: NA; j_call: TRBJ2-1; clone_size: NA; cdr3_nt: TGTGCCACCCTCCACTCGGACATAATCTACAATGAGCAGTTCTTC; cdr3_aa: CATLHSDIIYNEQFF
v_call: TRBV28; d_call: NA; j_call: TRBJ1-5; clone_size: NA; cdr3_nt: TGTGCCAGCAGTCGGCTACCGAGGGTTCGTAATCAGCCCCAGCATTTT; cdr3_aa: CASSRLPRVRNQPQHF
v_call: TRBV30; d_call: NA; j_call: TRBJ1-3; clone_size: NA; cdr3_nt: TGTGCCTGGAGGGAGGGTCTTGGAAACACCATATATTTT; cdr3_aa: CAWREGLGNTIYF
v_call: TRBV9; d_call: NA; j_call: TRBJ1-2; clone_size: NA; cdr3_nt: TGTGCCAGCAGCGTAGGCGACAGAATTTATGGCTACACCTTC; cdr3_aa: CASSVGDRIYGYTF
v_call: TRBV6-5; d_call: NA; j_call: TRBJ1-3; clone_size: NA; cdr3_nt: TGTGCCAGCAGTAGCGTAATGGGCTCTGGAAACACCATATATTTT; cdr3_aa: CASSSVMGSGNTIYF
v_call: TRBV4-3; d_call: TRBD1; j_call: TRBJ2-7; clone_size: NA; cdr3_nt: TGCGCCAGCAGCCAAGAAGGAGGAGACAGGGTATTCTACGAGCAGTACTTC; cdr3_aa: CASSQEGGDRVFYEQYF
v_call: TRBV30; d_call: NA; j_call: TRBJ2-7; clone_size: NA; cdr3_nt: TGTGCCTGGAGTGGTTATTCAAGGAGCTCCTACGAGCAGTACTTC; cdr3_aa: CAWSGYSRSSYEQYF
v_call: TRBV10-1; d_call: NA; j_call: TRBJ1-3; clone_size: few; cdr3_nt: TGCGCCAGCAGTGACCACCTACCAGGGGCTGGAAACACCATATATTTT; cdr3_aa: CASSDHLPGAGNTIYF
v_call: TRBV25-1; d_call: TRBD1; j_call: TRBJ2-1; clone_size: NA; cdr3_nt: TGTGCCAGCCGACAGGGGATTATGAATGAGCAGTTCTTC; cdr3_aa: CASRQGIMNEQFF
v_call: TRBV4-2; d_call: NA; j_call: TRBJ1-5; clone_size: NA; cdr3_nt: TGTGCCAGCAGCCAACAGATCGGGGGTTCCAATCAGCCCCAGCATTTT; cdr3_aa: CASSQQIGGSNQPQHF
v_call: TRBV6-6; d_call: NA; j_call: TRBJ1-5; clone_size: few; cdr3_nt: TGTGCCAGCAGTCAAAACTGGGGGAGGGGTAATCAGCCCCAGCATTTT; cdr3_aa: CASSQNWGRGNQPQHF
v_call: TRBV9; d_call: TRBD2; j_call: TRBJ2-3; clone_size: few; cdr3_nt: TGTGCCAGCAGCGCCGCCGCGGGGGGGCAAGGAGATACGCAGTATTTT; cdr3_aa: CASSAAAGGQGDTQYF
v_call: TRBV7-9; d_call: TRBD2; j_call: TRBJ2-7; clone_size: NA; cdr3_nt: TGTTCCAGCAGCCCCCAACTAGCGGGGGCCCCCCTCAGCTACGAGCAGTACTTC; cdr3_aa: CSSSPQLAGAPLSYEQYF
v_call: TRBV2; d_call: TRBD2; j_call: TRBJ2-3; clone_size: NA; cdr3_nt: TGTGCCAGCAAGCGGGAGGGTACCACAGATACGCAGTATTTT; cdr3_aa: CASKREGTTDTQYF
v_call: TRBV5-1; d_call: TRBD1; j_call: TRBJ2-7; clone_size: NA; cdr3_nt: TGCGCCAGCAGCTCTACAGGGACAGGTTTCCGAACCTACGAGCAGTACTTC; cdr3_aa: CASSSTGTGFRTYEQYF
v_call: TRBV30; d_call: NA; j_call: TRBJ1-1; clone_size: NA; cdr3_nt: TGTGCCTGCCGGCAGGTGAACACTGAAGCTTTCTTT; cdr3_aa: CACRQVNTEAFF
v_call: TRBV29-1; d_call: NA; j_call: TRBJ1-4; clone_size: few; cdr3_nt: TGCAGCGCCGGGAAAAACGGTGAAAAACTGTTTTTT; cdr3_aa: CSAGKNGEKLFF
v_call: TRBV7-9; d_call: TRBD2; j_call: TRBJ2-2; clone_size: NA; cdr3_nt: TGTGCCAGCAGCCAGGGACTAGCGAGATCCGGGGAGCTGTTTTTT; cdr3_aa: CASSQGLARSGELFF
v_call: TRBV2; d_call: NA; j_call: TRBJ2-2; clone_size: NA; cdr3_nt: TGTGCCAGCAGGGTTGAGGGGGGGGCCACCGGGGAGCTGTTTTTT; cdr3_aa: CASRVEGGATGELFF